This T cell receptor beta chain was sequenced during a study of blood T cells in healthy people across ages. Whole-study findings and limits: Estimated diversity, derived from one million T cells, was regarded as an underestimate. Among long-lived donors, naive CD4+ cells were more numerous and diversity higher than in aged donors.

With regard to this clonotype: Its antigen is undetermined.

Germline V gives CDR1 DFQATT, CDR2 SNEGSKA (reference sequence). The V gene end was trimmed by 4 bases and the J gene end by 4 bases; junction bases not matched to a gene: 12. The CDR3 is 17 residues long. The study drew donors from healthy Caucasian individuals in Russia aged about 6 to 100. The use of a sample-barcoded 5' primer and a J-beta primer mix characterized a second PCR of roughly 6 to 12 cycles. Each cDNA molecule was tagged by a template-switch adaptor that had 12 random nucleotides. TCRdb re-analysed the 5' RACE reads in MiXCR, keeping a single row per CDR3 protein. The sample records about 1.4 million distinct CDR3 sequences, roughly 64% being singletons.

The chain joins TRBV20-1 to TRBJ2-7; 14 bases align to TRBD2. This TCR came from a man aged 18 to 30 in good health. The specimen sequenced was blood. CDR3 protein: CSATQGLAGAGIYEQYF. For the CDR3, the DNA is TGCAGTGCTACCCAGGGACTAGCGGGAGCGGGAATATACGAGCAGTACTTC.